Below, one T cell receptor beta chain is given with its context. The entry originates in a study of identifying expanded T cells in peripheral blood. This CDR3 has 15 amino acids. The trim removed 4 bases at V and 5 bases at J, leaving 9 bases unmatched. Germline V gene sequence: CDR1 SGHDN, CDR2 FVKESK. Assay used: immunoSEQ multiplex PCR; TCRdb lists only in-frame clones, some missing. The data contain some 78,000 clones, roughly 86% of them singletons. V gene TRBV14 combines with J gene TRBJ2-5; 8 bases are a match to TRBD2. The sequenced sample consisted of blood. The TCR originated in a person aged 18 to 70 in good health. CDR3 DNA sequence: TGTGCCAGCAGCCCACCGGCGGGGGGCAGCGAGACCCAGTACTTC. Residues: CASSPPAGGSETQYF.